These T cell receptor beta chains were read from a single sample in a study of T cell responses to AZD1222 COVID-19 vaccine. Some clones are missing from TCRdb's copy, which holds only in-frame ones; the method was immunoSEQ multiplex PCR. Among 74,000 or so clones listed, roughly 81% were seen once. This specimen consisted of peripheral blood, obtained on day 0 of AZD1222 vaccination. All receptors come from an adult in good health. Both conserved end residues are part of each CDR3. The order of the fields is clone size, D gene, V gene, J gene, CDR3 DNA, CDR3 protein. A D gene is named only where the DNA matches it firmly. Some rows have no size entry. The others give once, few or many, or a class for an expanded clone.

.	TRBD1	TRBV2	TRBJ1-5	TGTGCCAGCAGCCGCACAGGGGCCGACAATCAGCCCCAGCATTTT	CASSRTGADNQPQHF
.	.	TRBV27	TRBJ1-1	TGTGCCAGCATGGGACTCGGGGGCACTGAAGCTTTCTTT	CASMGLGGTEAFF
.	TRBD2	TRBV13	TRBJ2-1	TGTGCCAGCAGCCCAGGGACTAGCGGGGTGGGCACACACAATGAGCAGTTCTTC	CASSPGTSGVGTHNEQFF
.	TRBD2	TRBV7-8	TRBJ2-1	TGTGCCAGCAGCACCCGGACTAGCGGGGGGCCCGAGCAGTTCTTC	CASSTRTSGGPEQFF
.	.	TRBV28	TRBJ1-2	TGTGCCACCTCAACAGGGAGCTATGGCTACACCTTC	CATSTGSYGYTF
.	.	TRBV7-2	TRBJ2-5	TGTGCCAGCAGCTTAAATGGGGAGACCCAGTACTTC	CASSLNGETQYF
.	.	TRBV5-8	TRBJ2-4	TGTGCCAGCAGCTTGGTAGGGGTGCGGACCAAAAACATTCAGTACTTC	CASSLVGVRTKNIQYF
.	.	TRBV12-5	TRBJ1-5	TGTGCTAGTGGTTTGGTTGGGGCCCAGCATTTT	CASGLVGAQHF
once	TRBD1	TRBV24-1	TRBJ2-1	TGTGCCACCAGTCACAGGAGACAGGGGTTCGTCAATGAGCAGTTCTTC	CATSHRRQGFVNEQFF
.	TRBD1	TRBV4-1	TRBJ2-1	TGCGCCAGCAGCCAGGAGGGACAGGGGTTTTCCTACAATGAGCAGTTCTTC	CASSQEGQGFSYNEQFF
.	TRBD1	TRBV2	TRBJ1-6	TGTGCCAGCGGGGACAGAGGAAATTCACCCCTCCACTTT	CASGDRGNSPLHF
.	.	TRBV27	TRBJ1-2	TGTGCCAGCAGTTTAGGTGGGCAGCCCTATGGCTACACCTTC	CASSLGGQPYGYTF
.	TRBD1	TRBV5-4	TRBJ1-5	TGTGCCAGCAGCTTGTCGGCGACAGGGGACCAGCCCCAGCATTTT	CASSLSATGDQPQHF
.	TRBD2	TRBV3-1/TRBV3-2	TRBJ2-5	TGTGCCAGCAGCCAAGATCCTGGCGGGGGAGCTCGAGGGGCCCAGTACTTC	CASSQDPGGGARGAQYF
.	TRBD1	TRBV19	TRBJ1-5	TGTGCCAGTAGCCCGGGACAGGGTTTTTCGGATGGCAATCAGCCCCAGCATTTT	CASSPGQGFSDGNQPQHF
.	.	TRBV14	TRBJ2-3	TGTGCCAGCAGCCAAACGGACGGGCCAGATACGCAGTATTTT	CASSQTDGPDTQYF
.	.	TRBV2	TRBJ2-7	TGTGCCAGCAGTGACTTGGATTACGAGCAGTACTTC	CASSDLDYEQYF
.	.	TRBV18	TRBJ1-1	TGTGCCAGCTCTGTAACCGACGGACCAAACACTGAAGCTTTCTTT	CASSVTDGPNTEAFF
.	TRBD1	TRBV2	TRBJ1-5	TGTGCCAGCAGCCGGACAGGTGTAAGCAATCAGCCCCAGCATTTT	CASSRTGVSNQPQHF
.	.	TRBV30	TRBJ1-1	TGTGCCTGGAGTGTACACGGCACCCCTGAAGCTTTCTTT	CAWSVHGTPEAFF
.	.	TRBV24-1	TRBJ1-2	TGTGCCACCAGTGACTACAGCACCTATGGCTACACCTTC	CATSDYSTYGYTF
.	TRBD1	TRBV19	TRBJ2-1	TGTGCCAGTAATTTCCTCGGGACAGGATACAATGAGCAGTTCTTC	CASNFLGTGYNEQFF
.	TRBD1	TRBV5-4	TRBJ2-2	TGTGCCAGCAGCTTGGACAGGGGACCCGGGGAGCTGTTTTTT	CASSLDRGPGELFF